The entry below describes one T cell receptor (beta chain). This CDR3 spans 14 amino acids. After removal of 6 bases from V and 4 bases from J, the junction contained 4 bases not matched to a gene. Germline CDR1 is SGDLS and CDR2 is YYNGEE. This sample was taken from a study of T cell responses to AZD1222 COVID-19 vaccine. TCRdb's table, derived via immunoSEQ multiplex PCR, lists solely in-frame clones and lacks some. This repertoire shows 100,000 to 150,000 clones, 90% found once; its top ten account for about 4.2%. This TCR was recovered from an adult in good health. The chain has TRBV9 and TRBJ2-2, with 9 bases matching TRBD2. This material consisted of peripheral blood, taken on day 0 of MenACWY control vaccination. CDR3 residues: CASNGREGTGELFF. Here the CDR3 DNA reads TGTGCCAGCAACGGGCGGGAGGGCACCGGGGAGCTGTTTTTT.